This T cell receptor beta chain is drawn from a study of regulatory T cells in long-lasting Graves disease. V lost 6 bases to trimming and J lost 0 bases, with 9 bases between them. The CDR3 runs to 13 residues. The germline CDR1 and CDR2 sequences are MNHEY and SMNVEV (reference sequence). In this sample, this clonotype turned up a few times. Arm-PCR of CDR3 regions and iRepertoire HTBI primers were the basis on which TCR beta libraries were built. One entry per CDR3 protein results from TCRdb running MiXCR on the multiplex PCR reads. The sample lists about 420,000 distinct CDR3 sequences, about a sixth occurring once. This sample's time point: newly diagnosed GD, antithyroid drugs for less than 3 months. TCR sequences were obtained from RNA taken from PBMCs. Patients met American Thyroid Association criteria for Graves' disease. In addition, the sample was reused for a study of T cells in Graves' hyperthyroidism and ophthalmopathy. That paper adds: HTBI primers were the set used in a first-round RT-PCR of the TCR CDR3. Stable hyperthyroidism was told apart from ophthalmopathy by a model built on 13 V-J features.

The J gene is TRBJ2-7, the V gene TRBV27; D remains unclear. The sequence was collected from a young woman with Graves disease. The input for sequencing was peripheral blood mononuclear cells (PBMCs), taken at new diagnosis, from a patient treated with antithyroid drugs. As DNA, the CDR3 is TGTGCCAGCAGATCAGGCCCCTCCTACGAGCAGTACTTC. Its translation: CASRSGPSYEQYF.